The next 19 T cell receptor beta chains were all read from a single sample in a study of blood T cell repertoires in COVID-19. Data came from immunoSEQ multiplex PCR; TCRdb stores just in-frame clones and leaves some out. The sample yields about 270,000 clones, just under 90% seen once. Sequencing used PBMCs or T cells enriched from blood (not recorded which). These receptor sequences come from a woman aged 25 to 39 with acute COVID-19.

This CDR3 reads CASSPGGLAAPPGELFF. CDR3 in DNA: TGTGCCAGCTCACCAGGCGGACTAGCGGCACCTCCCGGGGAGCTGTTTTTT. The chain carries TRBV18 and TRBJ2-2; 10 bases fit TRBD2. The J segment lost 6 bases and the V segment lost 2 bases, leaving 9 bases of the junction unmatched. Germline V gives CDR1 KGHSH, CDR2 LQKENI. The CDR3 covers 17 residues.

A few counts support this clone. One end of the junction does not line up with germline, which may come from a read error. The chain carries TRBV7-7 and TRBJ2-3, with TRBD2 as a possible D gene (6 bases). The CDR3 extends over 16 amino acids. Germline V lookup: CDR1 SSHAT, CDR2 FNYEAQ (reference sequence). DNA of the CDR3: TGTGCTAGCAGCTTGGGAGGCAGCCCTAGCACAGATACGCAGTATTTT. Translated, it gives CASSLGGSPSTDTQYF.

The J gene is TRBJ1-3, the V gene TRBV5-8; possible D gene TRBD1, 5 bases. The V and J ends lost 5 bases and 0 bases respectively, with 12 bases between them. Germline CDR1 reads SGHTS; CDR2 reads YDEGEE. The CDR3 spans 15 residues. CDR3: CASRDKTRSGNTIYF. CDR3 in DNA: TGTGCCAGCAGGGACAAGACACGCTCTGGAAACACCATATATTTT.

The genes are TRBV28 and TRBJ2-3, with 8 bases matching TRBD2. The CDR3 is made up of 15 amino acids. V was pared by 5 bases and J by 3 bases, with 7 bases of the junction left unmatched. Germline-derived CDR1 and CDR2 are MDHEN and SYDVKM. The CDR3 sequence is CASSRPGLVTDTQYF. The CDR3 DNA sequence: TGTGCCAGCAGTCGACCGGGACTAGTGACAGATACGCAGTATTTT.

This chain joins TRBV19 and TRBJ1-2, with D possibly matching TRBD1 (5 bases). The length of the CDR3 is 15 residues. Germline CDR1 LNHDA, CDR2 SQIVND (reference sequence). V dropped 5 bases and J dropped 4 bases, with 17 bases sitting between them. The CDR3 reads CASSFLRQITYGYTF. The CDR3 DNA sequence: TGTGCCAGTAGTTTCCTCCGACAGATAACCTATGGCTACACCTTC.

This chain joins TRBV28 and TRBJ1-5, with a tentative D call TRBD1 (6 bases). The germline V and J ends were trimmed by 3 bases and 2 bases, with 14 bases remaining between them. The germline CDR1 and CDR2 sequences are MDHEN and SYDVKM. The CDR3 has 16 residues. For the CDR3, the DNA is TGTGCCAGCAGTTTGTTTCAGGGGACGGGCAATCAGCCCCAGCATTTT. As protein: CASSLFQGTGNQPQHF.

The chain combines TRBV6-4 with TRBJ2-6, with D perhaps TRBD1 (6 bases). V dropped 3 bases and J dropped 4 bases, with 7 bases sitting between them. The germline V gene encodes CDR1 MRHNA and CDR2 SNTAGT. The CDR3 is 14 residues long. CDR3 protein: CASSETGGANVLTF. DNA of the CDR3: TGTGCCAGCAGTGAGACAGGCGGGGCCAACGTCCTGACTTTC.

The V and J genes are TRBV18 and TRBJ2-3, with a tentative D call TRBD1 (6 bases). The V end lost 3 bases, the J end lost 2 bases, and 9 bases lay between the germline ends. Germline V gene data show CDR1 as KGHSH and CDR2 as LQKENI. This CDR3 contains 14 residues. CDR3: CASSPRQATDTQYF. The CDR3 nucleotides read TGTGCCAGCTCACCGAGACAGGCCACAGATACGCAGTATTTT.

The rearrangement links TRBV19 to TRBJ2-7, with TRBD2 matching over 9 bases. V lost 4 bases to trimming and J lost 2 bases; unmatched junction nucleotides: 9. Germline-derived CDR1 and CDR2 are LNHDA and SQIVND (reference sequence). The CDR3 consists of 16 residues. The DNA for the CDR3 is TGTGCCAGTAGTACAAAAGCGGGAGGCCTTCCCTACGAGCAGTACTTC. Translated, it gives CASSTKAGGLPYEQYF.

The rearrangement joins TRBV19 to TRBJ2-2; the D is unclear. Trimming removed 0 bases at V and 8 bases at J, with 7 bases between. This CDR3 is built from 13 residues. In germline, CDR1 is LNHDA, CDR2 SQIVND (reference sequence). CDR3 DNA: TGTGCCAGTAGTATAGACCCGGTGGGGGAGCTGTTTTTT. Its protein is CASSIDPVGELFF.

The chain has TRBV12-3 or TRBV12-4 and TRBJ1-5, with D unresolved. V shed 6 bases and J shed 6 bases, with 9 bases lying between them. The CDR3 extends over 12 amino acids. In DNA, the CDR3 is TGTGCCAGCAGGTCCCCAGGTCAGCCCCAGCATTTT. It yields the protein CASRSPGQPQHF.

This clone has more than one count but fewer than ten. The rearrangement joins TRBV5-1 to TRBJ2-7; the match to TRBD2 covers 9 bases. In germline, CDR1 is SGHRS, CDR2 YFSETQ. This CDR3 has 15 amino acids. Trimming removed 7 bases from V and 0 bases from J; junction bases left unmatched: 8. CDR3 bases: TGCGCCAGCGGAGCCGTTAGCGGGAGCTCCTACGAGCAGTACTTC. Amino acid sequence: CASGAVSGSSYEQYF.

Only a few counts were recorded for this clone. V usage is TRBV19 and J usage is TRBJ1-5; no clear D. CDR3 size: 14 residues. Trimming took 5 bases from V and 6 from J, leaving 14 bases between them. Germline V gene lookup returns CDR1 LNHDA and CDR2 SQIVND (reference sequence). The CDR3 bases are TGTGCCAGTAGTCCACCCACGGGGAGTCAGCCCCAGCATTTT. It specifies CASSPPTGSQPQHF.

This sequence joins TRBV2 and TRBJ2-7; D is perhaps TRBD2 (6 bases). The CDR3 length is 12 residues. V was pared by 4 bases and J by 3 bases, with 7 bases between. The germline V gene encodes CDR1 SNHLY and CDR2 FYNNEI. The CDR3 reads CASSGGLYEQYF. CDR3 coding DNA: TGTGCCAGCAGTGGGGGACTCTACGAGCAGTACTTC.

The CDR3 region has the DNA TGTGCCAGTAGTATGCCGACAGGGCGGAACTATGGCTACACCTTC. Translated: CASSMPTGRNYGYTF. This rearrangement joins TRBV19 to TRBJ1-2; 7 bases line up with TRBD1. J lost 2 bases, V lost 3 bases, and 6 bases had no gene match. Germline CDR1 LNHDA, CDR2 SQIVND (reference sequence). The CDR3 consists of 15 residues.

This rearrangement joins TRBV28 to TRBJ1-4; TRBD1 agrees at 8 bases. The CDR3 is 14 residues long. CDR1 is MDHEN, CDR2 SYDVKM, per germline. V trimming: 6 bases; J trimming: 6 bases; junction bases outside the gene matches: 6. CDR3: CASSLQGDHEKLFF. The CDR3, as DNA: TGTGCCAGCAGCTTACAGGGGGACCATGAAAAACTGTTTTTT.

This chain links TRBV4-2 with TRBJ1-4; D is ambiguous. Per the germline V gene, CDR1 is LGHNA and CDR2 is YNFKEQ. V gave up 0 bases and J gave up 8 bases, with 13 bases separating them. The CDR3 sequence is 15 residues long. CDR3 sequence reads: CASSQDSAGPEKLFF. The CDR3 region has the DNA TGTGCCAGCAGCCAAGATAGTGCGGGCCCCGAAAAACTGTTTTTT.

The chain recombines TRBV28 with TRBJ1-5, with TRBD1 identical over 9 bases. Germline CDR1 MDHEN, CDR2 SYDVKM. The CDR3 runs 15 residues. J was trimmed by 6 bases and V by 7 bases; bases with no gene match: 10. The CDR3 coding sequence is TGTGCCAGCACCCCACAGGGGGCTCGGGGTCAGCCCCAGCATTTT. Translated: CASTPQGARGQPQHF.

As concerns this clone: Other DNA sequences in the same sample also yield this CDR3. The chain uses TRBV5-1 and TRBJ1-5; D remains ambiguous. The CDR3 contains 14 residues. Germline lookup yields CDR1 SGHRS and CDR2 YFSETQ. V gave up 0 bases and J gave up 3 bases, with 7 bases separating them. The CDR3 region is CASSLAGNNQPQHF. The CDR3 nucleotides read TGCGCCAGCAGCTTGGCCGGTAACAATCAGCCCCAGCATTTT.